The 6 T cell receptor beta chains given below trace back to one sample, sequenced in a study of blood T cell repertoires in COVID-19. Data came from immunoSEQ multiplex PCR; TCRdb stores just in-frame clones and leaves some out. The sample yields more than 150,000 clones, roughly 80% seen once. Sequenced sample: PBMCs or T cells enriched from blood (not recorded which). The origin of the receptors is a woman aged 45-59 years who had recovered from COVID-19.

This chain joins TRBV28 and TRBJ2-1, with 10 nucleotides matching TRBD2. The CDR3 covers 18 residues. Germline values: CDR1 MDHEN, CDR2 SYDVKM. With 3 bases clipped from V and 4 bases from J, the junction kept 12 bases outside the gene matches. The CDR3: CASSLRASGRTPYNEQFF. CDR3 bases: TGTGCCAGCAGTTTGAGGGCTAGCGGGAGAACACCTTACAATGAGCAGTTCTTC. Full variable domain (rest looked up from reference TRBV28 and TRBJ2-1): DVKVTQSSRYLVKRTGEKVFLECVQDMDHENMFWYRQDPGLGLRLIYFSYDVKMKEKGDIPEGYSVSREKKERFSLILESASTNQTSMYLCASSLRASGRTPYNEQFFGPGTRLTVL.

This clone was observed a single time. The chain couples TRBV19 to TRBJ1-1, with 7 bases that match TRBD1. V shed 5 bases and J 3 bases; nucleotides not matched to a gene: 3. This CDR3 spans 13 amino acids. Looked up from germline, CDR1 is LNHDA and CDR2 is SQIVND (reference sequence). CDR3 nucleotide sequence: TGTGCCAGTAGTCCGGGGACAGACACTGAAGCTTTCTTT. Translating it yields CASSPGTDTEAFF.

The chain uses TRBV7-9 and TRBJ1-6; TRBD1 agrees at 10 bases. The CDR3 is 13 amino acids. Germline CDR1 SEHNR, CDR2 FQNEAQ (reference sequence). V trimming: 4 bases; J trimming: 11 bases; junction bases outside the gene matches: 2. In DNA, the CDR3 is TGTGCCAGCAGCTGGACAGGGGGGGCACCCCTCCACTTT. It is translated as CASSWTGGAPLHF.

The genes are TRBV20-1 and TRBJ2-5; 8 bases are shared with TRBD1. CDR1 DFQATT and CDR2 SNEGSKA come from the germline V gene (reference sequence). With 3 bases clipped from V and 6 bases from J, the junction kept 9 bases outside the gene matches. This CDR3 has 14 amino acids. CDR3 region: CSASWQGASKTQYF. The CDR3 nucleotides are TGCAGTGCTAGTTGGCAGGGGGCATCGAAGACCCAGTACTTC.

The gene calls are TRBV7-8 and TRBJ2-5, with a possible D match to TRBD2 (5 bases). The ends were cut back, 5 bases at V and 5 bases at J, with 15 bases in the middle. Germline CDR1 reads SGHVS; CDR2 reads FQNEAQ. This CDR3 has 14 amino acids. The CDR3 DNA follows: TGTGCCAGCAGCCTCGGAGCACGGGGTGAGACCCAGTACTTC. Encoded protein: CASSLGARGETQYF.

Remarks on this clone: This specimen includes other DNA sequences encoding the same CDR3. This sequence joins TRBV19 and TRBJ2-2; 9 nucleotides agree with TRBD1. CDR1 LNHDA and CDR2 SQIVND come from the germline V gene (reference sequence). The V gene end was trimmed by 6 bases and the J gene end by 6 bases; junction bases not matched to a gene: 2. CDR3 length: 13 residues. CDR3 in DNA: TGTGCCAGTAGGGGACAGGGACCCGGGGAGCTGTTTTTT. Translation: CASRGQGPGELFF.